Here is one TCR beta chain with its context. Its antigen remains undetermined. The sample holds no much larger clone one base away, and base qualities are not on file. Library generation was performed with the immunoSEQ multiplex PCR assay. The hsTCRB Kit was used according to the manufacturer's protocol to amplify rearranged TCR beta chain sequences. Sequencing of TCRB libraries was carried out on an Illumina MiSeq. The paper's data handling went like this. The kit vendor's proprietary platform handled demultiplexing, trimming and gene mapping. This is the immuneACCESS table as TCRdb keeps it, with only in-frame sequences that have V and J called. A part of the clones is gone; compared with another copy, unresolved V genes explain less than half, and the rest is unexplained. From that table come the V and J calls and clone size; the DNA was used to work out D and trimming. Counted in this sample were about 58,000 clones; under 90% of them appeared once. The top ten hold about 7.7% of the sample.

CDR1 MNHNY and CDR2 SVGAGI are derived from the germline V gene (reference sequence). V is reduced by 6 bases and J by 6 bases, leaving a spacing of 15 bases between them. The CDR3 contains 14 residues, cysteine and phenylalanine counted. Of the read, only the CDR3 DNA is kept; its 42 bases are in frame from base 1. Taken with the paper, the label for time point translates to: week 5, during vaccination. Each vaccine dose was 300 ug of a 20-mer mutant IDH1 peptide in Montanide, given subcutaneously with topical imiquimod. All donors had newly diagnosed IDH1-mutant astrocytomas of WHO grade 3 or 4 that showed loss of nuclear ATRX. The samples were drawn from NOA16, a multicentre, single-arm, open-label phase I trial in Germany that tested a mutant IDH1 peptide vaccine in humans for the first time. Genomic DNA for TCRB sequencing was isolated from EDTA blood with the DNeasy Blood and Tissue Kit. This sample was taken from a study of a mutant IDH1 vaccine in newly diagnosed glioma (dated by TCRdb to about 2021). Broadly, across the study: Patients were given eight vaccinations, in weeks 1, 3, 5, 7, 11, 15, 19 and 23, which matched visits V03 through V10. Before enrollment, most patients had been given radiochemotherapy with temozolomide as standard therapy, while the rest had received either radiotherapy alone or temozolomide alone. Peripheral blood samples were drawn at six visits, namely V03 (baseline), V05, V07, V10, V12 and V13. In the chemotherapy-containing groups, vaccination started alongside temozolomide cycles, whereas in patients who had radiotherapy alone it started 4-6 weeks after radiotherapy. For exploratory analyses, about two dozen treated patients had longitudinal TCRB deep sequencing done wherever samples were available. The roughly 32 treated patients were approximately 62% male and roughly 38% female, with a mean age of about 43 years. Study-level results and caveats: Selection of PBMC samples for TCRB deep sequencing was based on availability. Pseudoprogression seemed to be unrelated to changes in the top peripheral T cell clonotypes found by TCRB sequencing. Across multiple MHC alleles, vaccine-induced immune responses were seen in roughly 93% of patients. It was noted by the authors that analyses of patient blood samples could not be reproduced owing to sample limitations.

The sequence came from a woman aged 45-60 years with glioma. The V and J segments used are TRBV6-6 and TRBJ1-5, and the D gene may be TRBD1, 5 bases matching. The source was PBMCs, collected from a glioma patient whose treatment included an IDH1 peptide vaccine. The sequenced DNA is TGTGCCAGCAGGACGGGGACTACGGGTCAGCCCCAGCATTTT. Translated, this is CASRTGTTGQPQHF.